The rows below give T cell receptor beta chains drawn from one sample of a study of blood T cell repertoires in COVID-19. Profiled with immunoSEQ multiplex PCR; TCRdb holds only in-frame clones, not every one. The table has tens of thousands of clones, approximately 89% seen once. Sequencing was done on a sample of peripheral blood. All receptors come from a man between 50 and 59 years old with acute or convalescent COVID-19. CDR3s include the opening cysteine and the closing phenylalanine or tryptophan. The D gene is left open where the match is weak. Expanded clones are given a class, and other clones once, few, many or no size at all.

clone size | J gene | D gene | CDR3 length | V gene | CDR3 protein | CDR3 DNA
NA | TRBJ1-5 | NA | 17 | TRBV6-4 | CASSETERFYSNQPQHF | TGTGCCAGCAGCGAGACAGAGCGTTTCTATAGCAATCAGCCCCAGCATTTT
once | TRBJ1-5 | NA | 11 | TRBV6-5 | CASSLNQPQHF | TGTGCCAGCAGTCTAAATCAGCCCCAGCATTTT
NA | TRBJ2-3 | TRBD1 | 13 | TRBV19 | CASSNQGADTQYF | TGTGCCAGTAGTAACCAGGGGGCGGATACGCAGTATTTT
once | TRBJ2-1 | NA | 14 | TRBV9 | CASSEQGTLNEQFF | TGTGCCAGCAGCGAGCAGGGTACCTTGAATGAGCAGTTCTTC
NA | TRBJ1-1 | NA | 11 | TRBV4-1 | CASSRDTEAFF | TGCGCCAGCAGCCGAGACACTGAAGCTTTCTTT
NA | TRBJ1-6 | TRBD1 | 14 | TRBV28 | CASGPRQGGSPLHF | TGTGCCAGCGGTCCGAGACAGGGAGGCTCACCCCTCCACTTT
few | TRBJ1-2 | TRBD1 | 15 | TRBV5-5 | CASSVRQGNPYGYTF | TGTGCCAGCAGCGTTAGACAGGGGAACCCGTATGGCTACACCTTC
NA | TRBJ2-7 | TRBD2 | 13 | TRBV5-4 | CASSFRGGNEQYF | TGTGCCAGCAGCTTTCGGGGAGGGAACGAGCAGTACTTC
NA | TRBJ1-4 | NA | 13 | TRBV29-1 | CSALTGTREKLFF | TGCAGCGCCCTTACAGGGACCAGGGAAAAACTGTTTTTT
once | TRBJ2-2 | TRBD1 | 15 | TRBV7-3 | CASSPGTGNTGELFF | TGTGCCAGCAGCCCAGGGACAGGGAACACCGGGGAGCTGTTTTTT
NA | TRBJ2-1 | TRBD2 | 14 | TRBV11-2 | CASSLSLAGNEQFF | TGTGCCAGCAGCTTATCTCTAGCGGGTAATGAGCAGTTCTTC
NA | TRBJ2-5 | NA | 15 | TRBV3-1/TRBV3-2 | CASSQDPGVQETQYF | TGTGCCAGCAGCCAAGATCCCGGGGTCCAAGAGACCCAGTACTTC
NA | TRBJ2-3 | NA | 14 | TRBV14 | CASSQEVGGDTQYF | TGTGCCAGCAGCCAAGAGGTAGGAGGAGATACGCAGTATTTT
NA | TRBJ1-1 | TRBD1 | 14 | TRBV28 | CASSKDRARAEAFF | TGTGCCAGCAGTAAAGACAGGGCTCGCGCTGAAGCTTTCTTT
NA | TRBJ2-1 | NA | 15 | TRBV7-2 | CASSLVGGPYNEQFF | TGTGCCAGCAGCTTAGTGGGCGGGCCCTACAATGAGCAGTTCTTC
NA | TRBJ1-2 | TRBD1 | 15 | TRBV2 | CASRSGQGGRWGYTF | TGTGCCAGCAGGTCTGGACAGGGGGGACGCTGGGGCTACACCTTC